The clone carrying this T cell receptor (beta chain) was detected a few times. The antigen is not known. V dropped 1 base and J dropped 6; count of bases not matched to a gene: 14. Germline-derived CDR1 and CDR2 are GTSNPN and SVGIG (reference sequence). This CDR3 has 18 amino acids. This sample is drawn from a study of T cells in Graves' hyperthyroidism and ophthalmopathy. On the study more broadly: Blood from the periphery was taken at initial diagnosis, before any treatment. Study conclusions and caveats: Ophthalmopathy cases were set apart from stable hyperthyroidism by a 13 V-J model.

RNA transcripts gave rise to amplified TCR beta CDR3 regions. TCR CDR3 regions were first amplified by RT-PCR with HTBI primers. TCRdb re-analysed the multiplex PCR reads in MiXCR, keeping a single row per CDR3 protein. The sample lists under 500,000 distinct CDR3 sequences, about 14% occurring once. Lactation, pregnancy, other autoimmune disease or uncontrolled infection excluded patients. The study based diagnoses on clinical symptoms, serum thyroxine and TRAb, thyroid ultrasound and orbital computed tomography. The rearrangement joins TRBV30 to TRBJ2-1, with TRBD2 matching over 11 bases. The sequence derives from a man aged 50-59 years with Graves' ophthalmopathy. Material: blood. CDR3 sequence: CAWSGGSGGDPLGNEQFF. The CDR3 coding sequence is TGTGCCTGGAGTGGTGGTAGCGGGGGGGACCCCTTGGGCAATGAGCAGTTCTTC.